The rows below give T cell receptor beta chains drawn from one sample of a study of OX40 agonist ivuxolimab in advanced cancers. Some clones are missing from TCRdb's copy, which holds only in-frame ones; the method was immunoSEQ multiplex PCR. The sample shows about 68,000 clones, 65% to 90% of them seen only once. This sample comprised CD4+ or CD8+ T cells sorted from blood, obtained in a trial of the OX40 agonist ivuxolimab. These TCRs come from an adult with an advanced solid tumor such as melanoma, head and neck, liver or kidney cancer. The CDR3 runs from the conserved cysteine through the conserved F or W. The D gene is left open where the match is weak. Clone sizes are given selectively: once, few, many, or a class where the clone is expanded.

D: TRBD2; J: TRBJ2-1; size: .; length: 14; V: TRBV6-1; CDR3: CASLAGGVYNEQFF; DNA: TGTGCCAGTCTAGCGGGGGGCGTCTACAATGAGCAGTTCTTC
D: .; J: TRBJ1-2; size: .; length: 13; V: TRBV11-2; CDR3: CASSPSPRFGYTF; DNA: TGTGCCAGCAGCCCCAGTCCCCGATTTGGCTACACCTTC
D: .; J: TRBJ1-6; size: .; length: 14; V: TRBV18; CDR3: CASSPLDRNSPLHF; DNA: TGTGCCAGCTCACCACTCGATCGGAATTCACCCCTCCACTTT
D: TRBD1; J: TRBJ1-2; size: few; length: 14; V: TRBV19; CDR3: CASSVTGGDYGYTF; DNA: TGTGCCAGTAGTGTGACAGGGGGCGACTATGGCTACACCTTC
D: TRBD1; J: TRBJ2-5; size: .; length: 15; V: TRBV6-1; CDR3: CASSGDRGWAETQYF; DNA: TGTGCCAGCAGTGGGGACAGGGGGTGGGCTGAGACCCAGTACTTC
D: TRBD1; J: TRBJ1-3; size: once; length: 16; V: TRBV5-1; CDR3: CASSDDRVPSGNTIYF; DNA: TGCGCCAGCAGCGATGACAGGGTGCCCTCTGGAAACACCATATATTTT
D: .; J: TRBJ2-3; size: .; length: 15; V: TRBV19; CDR3: CASTKGNKGTDTQYF; DNA: TGTGCCAGTACTAAGGGAAATAAGGGCACAGATACGCAGTATTTT
D: .; J: TRBJ2-7; size: .; length: 14; V: TRBV6-1; CDR3: CASSEALASYEQYF; DNA: TGTGCCAGCAGTGAAGCGCTAGCCTCCTACGAGCAGTACTTC
D: .; J: TRBJ1-3; size: .; length: 15; V: TRBV7-9; CDR3: CASSWGQGIGNTIYF; DNA: TGTGCCAGCAGCTGGGGGCAGGGGATTGGAAACACCATATATTTT
D: .; J: TRBJ1-2; size: .; length: 16; V: TRBV6-5; CDR3: CASSYLGGSSNYGYTF; DNA: TGTGCCAGCAGTTACTTAGGTGGCAGTTCCAACTATGGCTACACCTTC
D: .; J: TRBJ1-4; size: few; length: 14; V: TRBV6-5; CDR3: CASSSKVSGEKLFF; DNA: TGTGCCAGCAGTTCCAAGGTCTCGGGTGAAAAACTGTTTTTT
D: .; J: TRBJ2-1; size: .; length: 15; V: TRBV10-1; CDR3: CASSRDGTFKNEQFF; DNA: TGCGCCAGCAGTCGGGACGGGACCTTTAAAAATGAGCAGTTCTTC
D: .; J: TRBJ1-3; size: .; length: 15; V: TRBV6-6; CDR3: CASRSQEISGNTIYF; DNA: TGTGCCAGCAGATCCCAGGAGATCTCTGGAAACACCATATATTTT
D: .; J: TRBJ1-1; size: .; length: 15; V: TRBV18; CDR3: CASSADLGKKTEAFF; DNA: TGTGCCAGCTCAGCGGACCTCGGGAAAAAAACTGAAGCTTTCTTT